Given below is one TCR beta chain in context. The CDR3 has 15 amino acids. The germline V gene encodes CDR1 MGHDK and CDR2 SYGVNS. V gave up 8 bases and J gave up 0 bases, with 14 bases separating them. The data were taken from a study of T cells in localized non-small cell lung cancer. Repertoires were generated with immunoSEQ multiplex PCR, while TCRdb's copy carries only in-frame clones and drops some. The repertoire holds 2,200 or so clones, with approximately 22% as singletons. The chain carries TRBV25-1 and TRBJ2-1; a possible D gene is TRBD1 (5 bases). Sequenced material: lung tumor tissue, taken before any cancer treatment. The origin of this receptor is a woman aged 40-69 years with stage I lung adenocarcinoma. CDR3 bases: TGTGCCAGCCAAGGGGATTCTAGCTCCTACAATGAGCAGTTCTTC. This gives the protein CASQGDSSSYNEQFF. Full variable domain (outside the CDR3, taken from reference TRBV25-1 and TRBJ2-1): EADIYQTPRYLVIGTGKKITLECSQTMGHDKMYWYQQDPGMELHLIHYSYGVNSTEKGDLSSESTVSRIRTEHFPLTLESARPSHTSQYLCASQGDSSSYNEQFFGPGTRLTVL.